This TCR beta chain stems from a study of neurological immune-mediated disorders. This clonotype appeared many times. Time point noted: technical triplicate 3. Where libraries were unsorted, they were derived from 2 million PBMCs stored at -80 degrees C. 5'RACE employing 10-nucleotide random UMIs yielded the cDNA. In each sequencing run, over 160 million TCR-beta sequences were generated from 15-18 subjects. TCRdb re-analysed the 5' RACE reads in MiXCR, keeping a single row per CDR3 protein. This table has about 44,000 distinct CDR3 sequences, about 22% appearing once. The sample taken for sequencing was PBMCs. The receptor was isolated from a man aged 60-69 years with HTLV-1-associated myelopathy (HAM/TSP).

Written as DNA, the CDR3 is TGTGCCAGCAGTAGCGCAACCTACAATGAGCAGTTCTTC. As protein: CASSSATYNEQFF. The chain employs TRBV6-6 and TRBJ2-1; D is uncertain. Trimming shortened V by 5 bases and J by 2 bases, and 7 bases separated the two germline ends. The CDR3 is 13 amino acids. CDR1 is MNHNY, CDR2 SVGAGI, per germline (reference sequence).